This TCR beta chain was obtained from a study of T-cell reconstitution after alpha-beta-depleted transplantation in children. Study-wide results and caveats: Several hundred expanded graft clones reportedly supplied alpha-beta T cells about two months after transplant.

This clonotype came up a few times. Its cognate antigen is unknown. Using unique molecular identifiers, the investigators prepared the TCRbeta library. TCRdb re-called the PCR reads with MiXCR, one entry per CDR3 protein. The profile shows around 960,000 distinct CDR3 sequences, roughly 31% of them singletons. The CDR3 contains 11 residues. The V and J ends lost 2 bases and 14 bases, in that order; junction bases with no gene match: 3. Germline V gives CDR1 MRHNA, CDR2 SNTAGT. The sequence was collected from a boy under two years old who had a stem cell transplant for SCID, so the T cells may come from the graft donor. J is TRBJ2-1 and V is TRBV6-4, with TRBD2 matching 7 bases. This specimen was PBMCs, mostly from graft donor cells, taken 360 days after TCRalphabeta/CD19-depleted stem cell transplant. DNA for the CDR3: TGTGCCAGCAGTGACGCGGGGAGGGAGTTCTTC. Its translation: CASSDAGREFF.